This entry concerns a single T cell receptor beta chain. Its antigen is not known. Trimming removed 1 base from V and 3 bases from J, with 15 bases in between. The CDR3 is 16 amino acids. Per the germline V gene, CDR1 is MGHDK and CDR2 is SYGVNS. The sample is drawn from a study of T cell responses to AZD1222 COVID-19 vaccine. The study's findings and limits: The study identified only five to seven AZD1222 recipients as seropositive at baseline. Spike-specific TCR breadth and depth grew following two AZD1222 doses. The span of vaccine-associated CD4 TCRs extended across spike, with dominance at 160-218 and 743-854. Variant regions that are unmutated are reportedly the target of nearly half of spike-specific TCRs.

Assay used: immunoSEQ multiplex PCR; TCRdb lists only in-frame clones, some missing. The profile shows about 140,000 clones, under 95% of them singletons. The sequence was obtained from an adult in good health. This rearrangement joins TRBV25-1 to TRBJ1-2; no clear D. The source material was peripheral blood, sampled on day 0 of AZD1222 vaccination. CDR3 sequence reads: CASSESPQDGYYGYTF. DNA of the CDR3: TGTGCCAGCAGTGAATCCCCCCAGGACGGCTACTATGGCTACACCTTC.